The TCR beta chain described here comes from a study of blood T cell repertoires in COVID-19 (dated by TCRdb to 2020 to 2022). Background for the entire study: Samples covering the acute and convalescent phases of COVID-19 were provided by collaborators in the United States, Italy and Spain. The prospective study material was composed of cDNA or gDNA derived from T cells, B-cell-depleted T cells, or PBMCs. Subjects who had been exposed to COVID-19, were actively infected with it, or had recovered from it provided the deeply sampled blood TCRbeta repertoires that made up the dataset. A freely available public database, intended as a resource for researchers studying the immune response to SARS-CoV-2, is where the repertoires were released. The samples were drawn from the first 160 participants of the ongoing ImmuneRACE study and from 1,254 subjects provided by 6 global collaborators. The sample metadata nearly always contained a de-identified subject ID, COVID-19 status, age in years and sex. Where available, HLA class I and class II types were taken from metadata supplied by the sample provider and were not determined by assay-based typing. Results the study describes overall, beyond this receptor: The quantity of clinical and demographic metadata differed by source and by participant and was supplied without curation.

Concerning this clone: No cognate antigen has been identified for it. No much larger clone is present one base from it, and per-base qualities are unavailable.

TCRbeta CDR3 regions were amplified from genomic DNA by means of the immunoSEQ Assay, a bias-controlled multiplex PCR. For the original study's pipeline: The number of nucleated cells in each sample was estimated by amplification of reference gene primers within the assay. Sequence reads were collapsed and filtered to measure the absolute abundance of every unique TCRbeta CDR3 rearrangement. Productive Simpson clonality was computed per sample as the square root of Simpson's diversity index over productive rearrangements. In TCRdb, the immuneACCESS table is reduced to in-frame sequences with V and J assigned. These tables do not hold every clone; where another copy was compared, an unresolved V gene accounts for under half, and the others remain unexplained. That table gives V, J and clone size, and the DNA gave D and trimming. Present in this sample are 260,000 or so clones, approximately 88% of which were seen just once. The leading ten clones occupy about 0.64% of the sample.

Whole blood was collected in K2EDTA tubes by collaborating institutions according to the institutions' own protocols. For TCRbeta analysis, collaborator samples were shipped as frozen whole blood, as isolated PBMCs, or as DNA extracted from either sample type. Sequencing was performed on peripheral blood. The receptor comes from a human donor in a cohort sampled during active COVID-19.

The CDR3 protein sequence reads: CSVVEGSASNSPLHF. The DNA reads as follows: TGCAGCGTTGTTGAGGGTTCAGCCTCTAATTCACCCCTCCACTTT. The receptor chain draws on TRBV29-1 and TRBJ1-6, with the D gene too uncertain to name. Between the V and J ends, shortened by 4 bases and 6 bases respectively, the junction contains 16 bases. Spanning cysteine to phenylalanine, the CDR3 consists of 15 amino acids. CDR3 DNA only is kept here, 45 bases in frame from base 1. Via the germline V gene, CDR1 is SQVTM and CDR2 ANQGSEA.